This TCR beta chain originates from a study of cytomegalovirus exposure and HLA in healthy donors. Study-wide findings and caveats: A later analysis found common viral pathogens apparently linked to several of the most significant clusters. The study reported that TCR beta sequences accurately predicted HLA-A and HLA-B alleles in most subjects.

60 Vbeta and 13 Jbeta primers were used in PCR. Sequencing used immunoSEQ multiplex PCR; TCRdb keeps in-frame clones, though not all of them. This repertoire shows about 140,000 clones, roughly 80% found once; its top ten account for 1.5% to 2%. As to this clone: As yet, its antigen is unknown.

Trimming cost V 2 bases and J 5 bases; bases outside gene matches: 11. This CDR3 comprises 16 residues. Germline V gene lookup returns CDR1 SGHDN and CDR2 FVKESK. While unrecorded immune exposures were likely, the donors were nominally healthy when sampled. The chain links TRBV14 to TRBJ1-2; 7 nucleotides match TRBD1. The sequenced sample was PBMCs. The clonotype comes from a woman in her forties in good health and CMV-seronegative. The CDR3 region is CASSQKTGTALYGYTF. The CDR3 region has the DNA TGTGCCAGCAGCCAAAAGACAGGGACAGCGCTTTATGGCTACACCTTC.